The clone carrying this T cell receptor (beta chain) was detected once. Germline CDR1 and CDR2: SGHTA and FQGNSA. Trimming shortened V by 1 base and J by 5 bases, and 9 bases separated the two germline ends. This CDR3 has 15 amino acids. This specimen belongs to a study of blood T cell repertoires in COVID-19. Study background: The samples span acute and convalescent COVID-19 from the United States, Italy and Spain. In each case, the material was cDNA or gDNA derived from T cells, B-cell-depleted T cells, or PBMCs.

Patients from Seattle were sampled longitudinally, starting during active infection. Here immunoSEQ multiplex PCR was the method, and the copy in TCRdb shows in-frame clones only, minus some. The table records almost 250,000 clones, roughly 86% of them present only once. This sequence joins TRBV7-2 and TRBJ1-6, with D possibly matching TRBD1 (5 bases). Sequencing used peripheral blood. The clonotype was recovered from a woman older than 75 with COVID-19, enrolled during active disease. CDR3: CASSLEGANNSPLHF. The CDR3 coding sequence is TGTGCCAGCAGCTTAGAAGGGGCGAATAATTCACCCCTCCACTTT.